This T cell receptor beta chain was recovered during a study of cytomegalovirus exposure and HLA in healthy donors. V lost 0 bases and J 0 bases, leaving 12 bases between the germline ends. Germline CDR1 reads MGHRA; CDR2 reads YSYEKL. The CDR3 has 17 residues. A multiplex PCR was run with 60 Vbeta primers and 13 Jbeta primers. Some clones are missing from TCRdb's copy, which holds only in-frame ones; the method was immunoSEQ multiplex PCR. This table has roughly 150,000 clones, around 86% appearing once. The clonotype was recovered from a male donor in good health and CMV-seronegative. Sequencing was carried out using PBMCs. The chain links TRBV4-1 to TRBJ1-5, with unresolved D. The CDR3 DNA is TGCGCCAGCAGCCAAGAACTAGAAGATTATAGCAATCAGCCCCAGCATTTT. Translated, it gives CASSQELEDYSNQPQHF.